The T cell receptor beta chain under discussion was sequenced for a study of shared clonotypes between healthy human individuals. Study summary: Plates per donor: three CD4 naive, three CD4 memory, two CD8 naive, one CD8 memory.

Profiled with immunoSEQ multiplex PCR; TCRdb holds only in-frame clones, not every one. Of more than 500,000 clones in the sample, around 95% were seen once. CD8 cells regarded as naive lacked CD45RO, were positively chosen for CCR7, and omitted terminally differentiated effector memory CD45RA+ cells. The CDR3 loop spans 16 amino acids. Trimming pared 0 bases from V and 1 base from J, leaving 13 bases between. Looked up from germline, CDR1 is SGHRS and CDR2 is YFSETQ. The source material was naive CD8+ T cells sorted from blood. The chain joins TRBV5-1 to TRBJ1-1; D call uncertain. This sequence was found in a young woman in good health. The CDR3 region has the DNA TGCGCCAGCAGCTTGGATCCCAGTTATAAGAACACTGAAGCTTTCTTT. Its translation is CASSLDPSYKNTEAFF.